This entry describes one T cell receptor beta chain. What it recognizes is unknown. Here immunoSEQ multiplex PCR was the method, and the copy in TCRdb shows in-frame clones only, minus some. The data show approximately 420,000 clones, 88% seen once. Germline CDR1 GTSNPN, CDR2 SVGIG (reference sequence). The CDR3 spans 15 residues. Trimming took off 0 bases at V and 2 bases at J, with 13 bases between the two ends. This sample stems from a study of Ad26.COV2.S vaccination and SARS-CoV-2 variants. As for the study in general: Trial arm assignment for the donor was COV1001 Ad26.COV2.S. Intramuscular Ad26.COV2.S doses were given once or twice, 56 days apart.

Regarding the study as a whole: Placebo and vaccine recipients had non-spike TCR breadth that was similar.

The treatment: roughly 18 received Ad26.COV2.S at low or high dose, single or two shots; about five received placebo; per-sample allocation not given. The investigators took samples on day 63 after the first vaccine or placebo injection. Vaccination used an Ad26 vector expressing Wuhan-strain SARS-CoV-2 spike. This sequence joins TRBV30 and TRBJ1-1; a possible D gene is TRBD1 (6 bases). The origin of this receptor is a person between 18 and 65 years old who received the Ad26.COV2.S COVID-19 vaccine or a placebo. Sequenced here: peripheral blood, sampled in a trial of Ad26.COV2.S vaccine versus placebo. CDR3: CAWSVPDRLNTEAFF. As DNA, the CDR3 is TGTGCCTGGAGTGTTCCCGACAGGTTAAACACTGAAGCTTTCTTT.